Shown below are 25 T cell receptor beta chains from a single sample sequenced in a study of blood T cell repertoires in COVID-19. Measured with immunoSEQ multiplex PCR; TCRdb has only the in-frame clones, and not every one. The sample shows 68,000 or so clones, over 65% of them seen only once. What was sequenced was peripheral blood. These receptors came from a human donor in a cohort sampled during active COVID-19.

This clone was recorded a few times. At the DNA level, this CDR3 is encoded by other sequences in the same sample as well. The V gene is TRBV3-1 (or the pseudogene TRBV3-2), the J gene TRBJ2-1; D remains ambiguous. Germline lookup yields CDR1 LGHDT and CDR2 YNNKEL (reference sequence). The CDR3 runs 15 residues. Trimming pared 2 bases from V and 1 base from J, leaving 9 bases between. The CDR3 spells CASSQSGNSYNEQFF. The CDR3 nucleotides are TGTGCCAGCAGCCAATCGGGTAATTCCTACAATGAGCAGTTCTTC.

The chain links TRBV5-1 to TRBJ2-5; TRBD2 is a possible D gene (5 bases). The germline gives CDR1 SGHRS, CDR2 YFSETQ. The CDR3 has 13 residues. Trimming left V 0 bases short and J 4 bases short, with 7 bases between. CDR3 coding DNA: TGCGCCAGCAGCTTGGCCGAGGGAGAGACCCAGTACTTC. Translated, it gives CASSLAEGETQYF.

Turning to this clone: The same CDR3 is also encoded by other DNA sequences in this sample. The chain joins TRBV18 to TRBJ2-7; TRBD2 matches 14 bases. The V segment lost 3 bases and the J segment 4 bases; nucleotides outside the gene matches: 2. The germline gives CDR1 KGHSH, CDR2 LQKENI. CDR3 size: 15 residues. The CDR3 coding sequence is TGTGCCAGCTCACCGGGACTAGCGGGAGCGTACGAGCAGTACTTC. It translates to CASSPGLAGAYEQYF.

In its sample, this clone was seen a few times. This chain joins TRBV4-1 and TRBJ2-4; D is perhaps TRBD2 (7 bases). Deletions cut 1 base from V and 1 base from J, with 23 bases between. CDR1 is MGHRA, CDR2 YSYEKL, per germline. This CDR3 is 20 amino acids long. The CDR3 loop reads CASSQGPPAGAGTAKNIQYF. CDR3 nucleotide sequence: TGCGCCAGCAGCCAAGGACCCCCCGCGGGGGCAGGGACGGCCAAAAACATTCAGTACTTC.

The chain carries TRBV28 and TRBJ2-1; 9 nucleotides match TRBD1. With V trimmed by 6 bases and J by 5 bases, 14 bases remained unmatched. Germline lookup yields CDR1 MDHEN and CDR2 SYDVKM. The CDR3 is made up of 17 amino acids. Written as DNA, the CDR3 is TGTGCCAGCAGACTTCAATTTTGGGACAGGGCCCACAATGAGCAGTTCTTC. It translates to CASRLQFWDRAHNEQFF.

V usage is TRBV6-2 or TRBV6-3 and J usage is TRBJ1-2, with TRBD1 matching over 8 bases. The V and J ends lost 2 bases and 8 bases, in that order; junction bases with no gene match: 7. The CDR3 runs 14 residues. CDR1 is MNHEY and CDR2 is SVGEGT in the germline V gene. The CDR3 DNA reads TGTGCCAGCAGTTACATGCAGGGGGCGCCCGGCTACACCTTC. Translated, it gives CASSYMQGAPGYTF.

The gene calls are TRBV23-1 and TRBJ1-5, with D maybe TRBD1 (6 bases). TRBV23-1 is an ORF for which the function is uncertain. V lost 4 bases and J lost 10, with 14 bases in between. This CDR3 has 13 residues. This CDR3 reads CASSRAGGAPQHF. The CDR3 DNA is TGCGCCAGCAGTCGTGCCGGGGGGGCACCCCAGCATTTT.

This chain uses TRBV28 with TRBJ2-7; no firm D call. Germline lookup yields CDR1 MDHEN and CDR2 SYDVKM. Trimming cost V 5 bases and J 2 bases, with 16 bases left between them. This CDR3 comprises 15 residues. The CDR3 DNA reads as TGTGCCAGCAGTCCTTCGGTACGACTGACCTACGAGCAGTACTTC. Encoded protein: CASSPSVRLTYEQYF. The full variable domain, with the rest looked up from reference TRBV28 and TRBJ2-7, is DVKVTQSSRYLVKRTGEKVFLECVQDMDHENMFWYRQDPGLGLRLIYFSYDVKMKEKGDIPEGYSVSREKKERFSLILESASTNQTSMYLCASSPSVRLTYEQYFGPGTRLTVT.

The chain couples TRBV10-3 to TRBJ2-5, with 11 bases that match TRBD2. Trimming removed 5 bases from V and 2 bases from J; junction bases left unmatched: 7. CDR1 ENHRY and CDR2 SYGVKD come from the germline V gene. The CDR3 is made up of 16 amino acids. CDR3 in amino acids: CAISRKGLADQETQYF. CDR3 bases: TGTGCCATCAGTCGAAAGGGACTAGCGGATCAAGAGACCCAGTACTTC.

The V gene is TRBV18, the J gene TRBJ1-4; possibly TRBD1 for D (5 bases). Per germline, CDR1 KGHSH and CDR2 LQKENI. The CDR3 has 14 amino acids. V was cut by 2 bases and J by 7 bases, with 11 bases left in between. Here the CDR3 DNA reads TGTGCCAGCTCACCAGGCTCGGGGGGTGAAAAACTGTTTTTT. Translation: CASSPGSGGEKLFF.

This chain joins TRBV5-1 and TRBJ2-1; 7 bases map to TRBD2. Germline values: CDR1 SGHRS, CDR2 YFSETQ. The CDR3 has 14 amino acids. The ends lost 4 bases at V and 4 bases at J; junction bases unmatched: 5. CDR3 sequence: CASSSGAEYNEQFF. The CDR3 DNA reads as TGCGCCAGCAGCAGCGGGGCGGAGTACAATGAGCAGTTCTTC.

The chain carries TRBV7-2 and TRBJ2-3; TRBD2 aligns across 8 bases. This CDR3 is 18 amino acids long. V trimming: 3 bases; J trimming: 1 base; junction bases outside the gene matches: 12. Looked up from germline, CDR1 is SGHTA and CDR2 is FQGNSA. In DNA, the CDR3 is TGTGCCAGCAGCTTTAGCGGGGACGGTCCTTGGGGCACAGATACGCAGTATTTT. Its translation: CASSFSGDGPWGTDTQYF.

The CDR3 nucleotides are TGTGCCAGCAGCCACCCGCCCGGGACTTTCTCCTACAATGAGCAGTTCTTC. As protein: CASSHPPGTFSYNEQFF. The genes are TRBV3-1 (or the pseudogene TRBV3-2) and TRBJ2-1; maybe TRBD2 (6 bases). The CDR3 spans 17 residues. Germline assignment: CDR1 LGHDT and CDR2 YNNKEL (reference sequence). V gave up 3 bases and J gave up 0 bases, with 15 bases separating them.

This rearrangement joins TRBV6-5 to TRBJ2-7; tentatively, D is TRBD1 (6 bases). The CDR3 sequence is 14 residues long. The V end lost 8 bases, the J end lost 5 bases, and 19 bases lay between the germline ends. Germline CDR1 MNHEY, CDR2 SVGAGI. The CDR3 here is CASVPGHLTNEQYF. CDR3 nucleotide sequence: TGTGCCAGCGTACCGGGACATCTTACCAACGAGCAGTACTTC.

This chain uses TRBV29-1 with TRBJ2-1, with TRBD2 identical over 8 bases. V lost 7 bases, J lost 7 bases, and 6 bases stayed unmatched. The germline gives CDR1 SQVTM, CDR2 ANQGSEA. The CDR3 covers 12 residues. CDR3 bases: TGCAGCGCCATGACTAGCGCGAATGAGCAGTTCTTC. Its translation: CSAMTSANEQFF.

This clone was observed once. The chain uses TRBV19 and TRBJ1-1, with D perhaps matching TRBD1 (6 bases). The CDR3 has 16 residues. Germline V gene data show CDR1 as LNHDA and CDR2 as SQIVND (reference sequence). V lost 5 bases, J lost 0 bases, and 16 bases lay in between. In DNA, the CDR3 is TGTGCCAGTAGTCCACACAGGGATAGGGTGAACACTGAAGCTTTCTTT. Amino acid sequence: CASSPHRDRVNTEAFF.

The gene calls are TRBV5-1 and TRBJ1-1, with no clear D. With 0 bases removed from V and 6 bases from J, the gap between germline ends came to 9 bases. The CDR3 totals 13 residues. Germline V lookup: CDR1 SGHRS, CDR2 YFSETQ. The CDR3 nucleotides are TGCGCCAGCAGCTTGGGCGGTTCCCCTGAAGCTTTCTTT. Residues: CASSLGGSPEAFF.

The rearrangement uses TRBV20-1 and TRBJ2-7; 12 bases align to TRBD2. This CDR3 contains 16 residues. V shed 3 bases, J shed 4 bases, and the junction held 10 bases outside the gene matches. The V gene's germline CDR1 is DFQATT and CDR2 SNEGSKA (reference sequence). The CDR3 region is CSASAAGLAGRYEQYF. In nucleotides, the CDR3 is TGCAGTGCTAGTGCCGCCGGACTAGCGGGAAGGTACGAGCAGTACTTC.

The chain recombines TRBV15 with TRBJ1-2; D remains ambiguous. V lost 2 bases to trimming and J lost 3 bases, with 13 bases between them. From germline, CDR1 is LNHNV and CDR2 YYDKDF (reference sequence). The CDR3 totals 15 residues. CDR3 residues: CATSRRRRDDYGYTF. DNA for the CDR3: TGTGCCACCAGCAGACGAAGGAGAGACGACTATGGCTACACCTTC.

The chain uses TRBV5-6 and TRBJ1-3, with D possibly TRBD1 on 5 matching bases. V was clipped by 4 bases and J by 0 bases, with 11 bases between them. Germline lookup yields CDR1 SGHDT and CDR2 YYEEEE. This CDR3 has 15 residues. CDR3 bases: TGTGCCAGCAGCCCGGACGGGGGCTCTGGAAACACCATATATTTT. Its protein product is CASSPDGGSGNTIYF.

J is TRBJ2-1 and V is TRBV11-2; TRBD2 matches 9 bases. The CDR3 loop spans 16 amino acids. The J segment lost 10 bases and the V segment lost 6 bases, leaving 16 bases of the junction unmatched. From germline, CDR1 is SGHAT and CDR2 FQNNGV. Written as DNA, the CDR3 is TGTGCCAGCAGTGGGCTCCTTGCGGGAGGGGTTTTGGAGCAGTTCTTC. It encodes CASSGLLAGGVLEQFF.

The rearrangement uses TRBV3-1 (or the pseudogene TRBV3-2) and TRBJ1-1, with 10 bases aligning to TRBD1. The ends lost 4 bases at V and 1 base at J; junction bases unmatched: 3. Germline lookup yields CDR1 LGHDT and CDR2 YNNKEL (reference sequence). The CDR3 consists of 15 residues. The CDR3 loop reads CASSPGQGTNTEAFF. DNA for the CDR3: TGTGCCAGCAGCCCGGGACAGGGGACGAACACTGAAGCTTTCTTT.

The chain carries TRBV19 and TRBJ1-5; 9 positions agree with TRBD1. V shed 6 bases, J shed 0 bases, and the junction held 9 bases outside the gene matches. The CDR3 totals 17 residues. Germline V CDR1 and CDR2: LNHDA, SQIVND (reference sequence). CDR3 loop: CASRDLGQGYSNQPQHF. CDR3 in DNA: TGTGCCAGTAGAGATCTGGGACAGGGATATAGCAATCAGCCCCAGCATTTT.

The J gene is TRBJ1-6, the V gene TRBV11-2; 7 nucleotides match TRBD1. CDR3 size: 16 residues. V lost 5 bases, J lost 8 bases, and 12 bases stayed unmatched. In germline, CDR1 is SGHAT, CDR2 FQNNGV. The CDR3 nucleotides are TGTGCCAGCAGCCCCTTGGGCGAGGGGGCTTATTCACCCCTCCACTTT. It specifies CASSPLGEGAYSPLHF.

The rearrangement uses TRBV3-1 (or the pseudogene TRBV3-2) and TRBJ2-3, with 11 bases matching TRBD2. J lost 6 bases, V lost 4 bases, and 15 bases had no gene match. Germline CDR1 and CDR2: LGHDT and YNNKEL (reference sequence). The CDR3 loop spans 18 amino acids. CDR3 residues: CASSPRTLTSGKVDTQYF. CDR3 nucleotides: TGTGCCAGCAGCCCCAGAACCTTGACTAGCGGGAAGGTCGATACGCAGTATTTT.